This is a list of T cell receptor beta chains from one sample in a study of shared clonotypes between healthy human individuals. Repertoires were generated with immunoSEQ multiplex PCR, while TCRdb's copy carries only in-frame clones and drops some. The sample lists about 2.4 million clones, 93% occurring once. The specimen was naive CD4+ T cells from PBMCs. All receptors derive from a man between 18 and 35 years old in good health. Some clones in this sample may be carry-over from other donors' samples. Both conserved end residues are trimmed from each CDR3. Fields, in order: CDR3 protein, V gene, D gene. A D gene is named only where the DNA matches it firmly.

CDR3 protein: ASSPGSGAYGYT; V gene: TRBV5-1; D gene: -
CDR3 protein: ASSSPASGGPYTQY; V gene: TRBV28; D gene: TRBD2
CDR3 protein: ASSGFGYPSYNEQF; V gene: TRBV9; D gene: -
CDR3 protein: ASSIAGGTGNTIY; V gene: TRBV19; D gene: TRBD1
CDR3 protein: ASSLLVTSAGELF; V gene: TRBV7-9; D gene: TRBD2
CDR3 protein: ASSLEGGINEKLF; V gene: TRBV5-1; D gene: -
CDR3 protein: ASSWGQGASWEAF; V gene: TRBV5-1; D gene: -
CDR3 protein: ASSSARGENTIY; V gene: TRBV6-6; D gene: -
CDR3 protein: ASSLWSPRETQY; V gene: TRBV5-1; D gene: -
CDR3 protein: ASSFRYTDTQY; V gene: TRBV11-2; D gene: -
CDR3 protein: SVDSSRRRAGAYNEQF; V gene: TRBV29-1; D gene: -
CDR3 protein: ASSFRLRETSTDTQY; V gene: TRBV4-1; D gene: -
CDR3 protein: ASSLSTGLYNEQF; V gene: TRBV5-1; D gene: -
CDR3 protein: ASSSLAGGQETQY; V gene: TRBV6-5; D gene: TRBD2
CDR3 protein: ASSHSTGQETQY; V gene: TRBV5-1; D gene: -
CDR3 protein: ASSLIMTGTDTQY; V gene: TRBV5-4; D gene: -
CDR3 protein: ASSLTRGRDEQY; V gene: TRBV7-2; D gene: -
CDR3 protein: ASSQGFAEQF; V gene: TRBV14; D gene: -